This section outlines one T cell receptor beta chain sequence together with its context. Per germline, CDR1 MNHEY and CDR2 SVGAGI. This CDR3 contains 14 residues. Deletions cut 3 bases from V and 9 bases from J, with 12 bases between. The table came from immunoSEQ multiplex PCR; TCRdb's copy has only in-frame clones and leaves some out. The sample holds nearly 110,000 clones, around 91% seen once. This specimen comes from a study of T cell responses to AZD1222 COVID-19 vaccine. This TCR was sampled from an adult in good health. This chain joins TRBV6-5 and TRBJ1-6; D unclear. This material consisted of peripheral blood, taken on day 0 of AZD1222 vaccination. The CDR3 here is CASSYRGTSSPLHF. CDR3 nucleotide sequence: TGTGCCAGCAGTTATCGGGGAACAAGTTCACCCCTCCACTTT.